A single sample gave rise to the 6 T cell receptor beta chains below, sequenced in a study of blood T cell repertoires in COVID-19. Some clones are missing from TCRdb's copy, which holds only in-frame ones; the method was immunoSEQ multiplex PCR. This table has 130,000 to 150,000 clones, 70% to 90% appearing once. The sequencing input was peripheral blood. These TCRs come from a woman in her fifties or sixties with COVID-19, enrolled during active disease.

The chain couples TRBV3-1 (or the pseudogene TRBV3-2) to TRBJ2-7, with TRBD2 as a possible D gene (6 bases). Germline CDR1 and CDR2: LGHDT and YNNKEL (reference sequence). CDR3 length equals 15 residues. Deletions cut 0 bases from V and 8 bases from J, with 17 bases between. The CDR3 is CASSQELAGVVKQYF. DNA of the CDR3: TGTGCCAGCAGCCAAGAACTAGCTGGAGTTGTAAAGCAGTACTTC.

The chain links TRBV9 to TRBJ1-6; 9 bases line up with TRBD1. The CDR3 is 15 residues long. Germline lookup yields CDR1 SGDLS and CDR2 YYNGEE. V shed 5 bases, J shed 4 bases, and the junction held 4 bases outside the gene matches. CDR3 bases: TGTGCCAGCAGGAGCGGGACAGGGTATAATTCACCCCTCCACTTT. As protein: CASRSGTGYNSPLHF.

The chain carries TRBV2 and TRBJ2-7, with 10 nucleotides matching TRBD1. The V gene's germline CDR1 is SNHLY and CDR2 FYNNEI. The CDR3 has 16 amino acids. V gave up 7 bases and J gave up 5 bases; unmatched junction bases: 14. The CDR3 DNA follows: TGTGCCAGCACCCTCGTGGCGGGACAGGGGACTCACGAGCAGTACTTC. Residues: CASTLVAGQGTHEQYF.

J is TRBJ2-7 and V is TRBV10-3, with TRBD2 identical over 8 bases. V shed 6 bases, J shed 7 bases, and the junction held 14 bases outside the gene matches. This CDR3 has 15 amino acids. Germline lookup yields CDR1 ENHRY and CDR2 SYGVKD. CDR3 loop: CAIRDPGGPPGEQYF. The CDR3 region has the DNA TGTGCCATCAGGGATCCGGGGGGGCCCCCTGGGGAGCAGTACTTC.

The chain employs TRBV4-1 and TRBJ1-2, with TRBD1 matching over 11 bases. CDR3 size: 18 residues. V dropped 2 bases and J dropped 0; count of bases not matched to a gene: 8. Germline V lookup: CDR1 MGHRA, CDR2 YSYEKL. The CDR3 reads CASSQSPGQGVANYGYTF. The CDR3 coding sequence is TGCGCCAGCAGCCAATCGCCGGGACAGGGGGTTGCTAACTATGGCTACACCTTC.

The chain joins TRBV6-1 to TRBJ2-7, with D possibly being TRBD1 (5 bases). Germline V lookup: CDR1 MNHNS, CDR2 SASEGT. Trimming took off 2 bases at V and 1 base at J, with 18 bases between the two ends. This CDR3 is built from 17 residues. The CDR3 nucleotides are TGTGCCAGCAGTGAATCGTCGGTTCAGCCAGGGTCCTACGAGCAGTACTTC. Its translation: CASSESSVQPGSYEQYF.